The entry below gives a single T cell receptor (beta chain) sequence along with its context. The clone's antigen remains unknown. One base away there is no much larger clone; base qualities are not given. The sample originates from a study of PD-1 blockade in classical Hodgkin lymphoma (TCRdb year 2020). Regarding the complete study: Nivolumab dosing was 3 mg/kg intravenously every 2 weeks, continuing until either disease progression or unacceptable toxicity. The study used TCR beta sequencing and CyTOF to define a peripheral blood immune signature of response to PD-1 blockade in classical Hodgkin lymphoma. Study-wide findings and limitations: Only a single clinical trial cohort was studied, and what caused the repertoire differences, possibly disease activity or prior therapy, remained undefined. Among trial patients, those achieving complete response had baseline diversity similar to that of newly diagnosed patients, while diversity was significantly lower in partial responders and progressors. Lower diversity was seen in patients whose nivolumab began less than 1 year after ASCT, and these patients were left out of later analyses so that immune reconstitution would not confound the results. CD4+ but not CD8+ TCR diversity rose significantly by C4D1 (p=0.0027 vs p=0.16), most apparent in complete responders (p=0.02). Baseline TCR diversity was reported as lower in newly diagnosed patients than in healthy donors, and lower still in relapsed/refractory patients.

The Qiagen DNeasy kit was used to extract genomic DNA both from unsorted PBMCs and from the negatively selected CD4+ and CD8+ fractions. Amplification of TCR beta CDR3 regions was done by immunoSEQ multiplex PCR with primers that anneal to V and J segments. A synthetic immune receptor repertoire was used to minimize amplification bias, and any residual bias was removed computationally once sequencing was done. In the original analysis: Repertoire diversity was quantified as the Shannon entropy index using custom Python scripts. Unsorted, CD4+ and CD8+ repertoires were analyzed separately, except in combined analyses where CD4+ and CD8+ sequences were merged in silico. A clone was considered expanded if an increase in frequency of at least 2-fold after treatment relative to C1D1 was found, and a pseudocount of 0.5 was applied to clones undetected at baseline. Clones with 0 or 1 copy at C1D1 were classified as singleton clones, and clones with 2 or more copies were classified as non-singleton clones. Clones expanded in unsorted samples were labelled as CD4+, CD8+ or unknown by matching protein sequences in sorted samples from the same patient. Wilcoxon tests were applied to paired samples to test diversity changes from C1D1 to C4D1. Here the immuneACCESS table is served through TCRdb, limited to in-frame sequences with V and J called. Missing clones are a known gap in these copies; in checked studies unresolved V genes cover under half, and the rest lacks a known reason. V, J and clone size are taken as reported in that table, and D and trimming were inferred from the DNA itself. This sample comprises about 35,000 clones, 80% to 95% of them detected only once. The top ten hold approximately 0.23% of the sample.

The time point label on this specimen signifies: cycle 1 day 1 (C1D1), immediately before nivolumab initiation. Relapse after autologous stem cell transplantation had occurred in all trial patients, and cohorts A, B and C were distinguished by prior brentuximab vedotin exposure. Magnetic negative selection with a Miltenyi CD4+ T cell isolation kit was used to purify CD4+ T cells from thawed PBMCs. The trial cohort included 50 or so patients with relapsed/refractory classical Hodgkin lymphoma, and each patient had a best overall response of complete response, partial response or progressive disease. In the multi-cohort phase II CheckMate 205 trial, trial patients received single-agent nivolumab. An independent review committee assessed best overall response by applying the 2007 International Working Group response criteria. PBMCs from the trial were collected at three points: immediately before nivolumab initiation (C1D1), and during therapy at cycle 2 day 1 and cycle 4 day 1. Peripheral blood was collected in 8 mL Vacutainer Cell Preparation Tubes, from which PBMCs were isolated by centrifugation and then cryopreserved. Purified CD4+ and CD8+ fractions were prepared only for cases with an additional available PBMC sample. Magnetically labelled cells were depleted on LS columns in a quadroMACS separator, and the flow-through was collected as the purified fraction.

The sample here was CD4+ T cells from blood, taken at baseline. The sequence was collected from a human donor with classical Hodgkin lymphoma.

The CDR3 protein: CASNGQFYNEQFF. The bases are TGTGCCAGTAACGGACAGTTCTACAATGAGCAGTTCTTC. Rearrangement joined TRBV27 to TRBJ2-1; D gene: possibly TRBD1, on 6 matching bases. Reading from cysteine to phenylalanine, the CDR3 counts 13 amino acids. Only the CDR3 region is kept as DNA, spanning 39 bases read in frame from base 1. Based on the germline V gene (reference sequence), the CDR1 and CDR2 sequences are MNHEY and SMNVEV. The V and J ends are trimmed by 9 bases and 3 bases, leaving 12 bases between them.